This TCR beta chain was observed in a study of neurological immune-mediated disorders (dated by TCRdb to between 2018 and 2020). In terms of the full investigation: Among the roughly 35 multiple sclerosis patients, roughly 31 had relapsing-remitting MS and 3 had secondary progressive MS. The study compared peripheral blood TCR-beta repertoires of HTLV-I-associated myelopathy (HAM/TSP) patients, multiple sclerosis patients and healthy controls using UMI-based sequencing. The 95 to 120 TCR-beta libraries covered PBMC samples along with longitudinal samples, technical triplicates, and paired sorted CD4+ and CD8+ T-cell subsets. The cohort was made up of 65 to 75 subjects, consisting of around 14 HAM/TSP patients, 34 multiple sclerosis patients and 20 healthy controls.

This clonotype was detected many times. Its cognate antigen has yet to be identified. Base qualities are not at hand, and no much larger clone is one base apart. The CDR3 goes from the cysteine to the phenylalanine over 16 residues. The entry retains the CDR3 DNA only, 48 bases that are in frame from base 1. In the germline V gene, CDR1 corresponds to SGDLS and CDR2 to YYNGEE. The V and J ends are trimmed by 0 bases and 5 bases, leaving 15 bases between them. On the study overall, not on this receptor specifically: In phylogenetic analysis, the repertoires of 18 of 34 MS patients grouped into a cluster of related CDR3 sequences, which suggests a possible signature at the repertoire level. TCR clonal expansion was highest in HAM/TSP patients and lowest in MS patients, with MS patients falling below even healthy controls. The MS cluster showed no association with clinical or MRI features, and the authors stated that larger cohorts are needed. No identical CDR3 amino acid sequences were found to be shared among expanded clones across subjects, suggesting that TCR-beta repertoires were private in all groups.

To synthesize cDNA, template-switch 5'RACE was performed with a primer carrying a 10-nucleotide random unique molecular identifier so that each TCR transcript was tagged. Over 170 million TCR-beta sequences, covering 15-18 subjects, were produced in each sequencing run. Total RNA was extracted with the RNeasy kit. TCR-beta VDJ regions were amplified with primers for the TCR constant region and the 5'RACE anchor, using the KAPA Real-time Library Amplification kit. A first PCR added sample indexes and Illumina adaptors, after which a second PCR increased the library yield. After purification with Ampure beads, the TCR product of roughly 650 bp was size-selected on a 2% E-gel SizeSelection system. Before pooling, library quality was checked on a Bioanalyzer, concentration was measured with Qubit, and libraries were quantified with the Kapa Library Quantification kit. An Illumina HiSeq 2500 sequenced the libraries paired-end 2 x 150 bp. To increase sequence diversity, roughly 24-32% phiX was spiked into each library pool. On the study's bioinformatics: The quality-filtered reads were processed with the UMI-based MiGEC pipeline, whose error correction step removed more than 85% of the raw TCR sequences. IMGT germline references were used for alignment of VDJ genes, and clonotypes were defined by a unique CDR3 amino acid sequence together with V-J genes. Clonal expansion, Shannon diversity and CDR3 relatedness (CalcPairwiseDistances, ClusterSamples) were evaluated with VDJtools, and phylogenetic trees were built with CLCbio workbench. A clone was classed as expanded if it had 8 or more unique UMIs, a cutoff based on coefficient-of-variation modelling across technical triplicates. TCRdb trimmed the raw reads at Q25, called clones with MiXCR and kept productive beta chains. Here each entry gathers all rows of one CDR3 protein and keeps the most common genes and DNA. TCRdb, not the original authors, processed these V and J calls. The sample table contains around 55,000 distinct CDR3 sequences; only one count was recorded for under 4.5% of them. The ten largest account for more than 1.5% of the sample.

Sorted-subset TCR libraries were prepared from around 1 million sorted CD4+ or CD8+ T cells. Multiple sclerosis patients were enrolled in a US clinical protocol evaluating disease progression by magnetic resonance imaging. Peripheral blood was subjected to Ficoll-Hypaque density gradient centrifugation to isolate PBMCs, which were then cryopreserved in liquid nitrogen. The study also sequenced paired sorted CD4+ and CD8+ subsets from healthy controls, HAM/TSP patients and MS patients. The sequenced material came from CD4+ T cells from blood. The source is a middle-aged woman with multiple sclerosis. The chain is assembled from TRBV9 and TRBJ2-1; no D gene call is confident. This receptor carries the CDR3 CASSVEGTPIDNEQFF. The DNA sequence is TGTGCCAGCAGCGTAGAGGGAACCCCTATCGACAATGAGCAGTTCTTC.